This T cell receptor beta chain derives from a study of cytomegalovirus exposure and HLA in healthy donors. Study at large: The 110 or so validation repertoires used the same platform as the approximately 670 first-cohort repertoires, a later analysis reported.

Here immunoSEQ multiplex PCR was the method, and the copy in TCRdb shows in-frame clones only, minus some. This table has 150,000 to 200,000 clones, more than 70% appearing once. Germline loops: CDR1 MNHEY, CDR2 SMNVEV (reference sequence). Trimming pared 5 bases from V and 9 bases from J, leaving 10 bases between. The CDR3 has 12 residues. Separate from the approximately 720-subject first cohort was the approximately 110-subject validation cohort, to which the donors belonged. Findings of the study overall: The study labeled 180 or so TCR beta chains cytomegalovirus-associated. Whilst most TCR sequences proved rare, a subset of public TCRs occurred across many donors.

With regard to this clone: Its antigen is not known.

The sequencing sample was made of PBMCs. The chain employs TRBV27 and TRBJ1-4; the D gene is possibly TRBD1 (6 bases). The receptor was isolated from a young man in good health and CMV-seropositive. DNA for the CDR3: TGTGCCAGCAGTCGGGGGGGGCAAAAACTGTTTTTT. Translation: CASSRGGQKLFF.